A selection of T cell receptor beta chains follows, all from one sample in a study of T cell repertoires in cytomegalovirus infection. TCRdb redid the calling of the reads with MiXCR, one entry per CDR3 protein. The sample includes 150,000 to 200,000 distinct CDR3 sequences, around an eighth of them seen just once. Sequencing was performed on PBMCs. The receptors originated from a human donor in good health (CMV status not recorded). Some clones in this sample may be carry-over from other donors' samples. The conserved cysteine and the conserved F or W are not part of the CDR3 here. The D gene is left open where the match is weak. The listing skips clone size in some rows; elsewhere it reads once, few, many or a size class.

many	TRBJ1-1	.	TRBV7-9	ASSFGTRAEAF
.	TRBJ1-2	.	TRBV14	ASSPDGTGPYANYGYT
few	TRBJ1-2	.	TRBV11-2	ASSLSRGGYT
.	TRBJ1-3	.	TRBV13	ASSTGTEPGNTIY
.	TRBJ1-2	.	TRBV11-2	ASSFGASSDYGYT
many	TRBJ2-7	.	TRBV7-2	ASSLEGVETYEQY
many	TRBJ1-1	TRBD1	TRBV18	ASSLTGTDLNTEAF
many	TRBJ1-1	.	TRBV27	ASSPALANTEAF
few	TRBJ2-2	.	TRBV7-6	ASMRGSVTGELF
many	TRBJ1-6	TRBD1	TRBV7-2	ASSYADRGNSPLH
few	TRBJ2-3	.	TRBV30	AWNEGVGADTQY
few	TRBJ1-5	.	TRBV12-3/TRBV12-4	ASSLTEDSNQPQH